This T cell receptor beta chain was recorded in a study of T cell responses to AZD1222 COVID-19 vaccine. For this clone: The antigen is unknown.

Study findings and constraints: Donor demographics were predominantly white British with a female majority; clonal diversity may be underestimated.

Assay used: immunoSEQ multiplex PCR; TCRdb lists only in-frame clones, some missing. Of roughly 190,000 clones listed, roughly nine tenths are singletons. This TCR was sampled from an adult who received the AZD1222 COVID-19 vaccine. Sequencing used peripheral blood, obtained 28 days after the second AZD1222 dose.

DNA for the CDR3: TGTGCCAGCGAAACAGGGGAGTTCTTTCCCGAGCAGTACTTC. Translating it yields CASETGEFFPEQYF. This chain links TRBV6-5 with TRBJ2-7; 7 nucleotides agree with TRBD1. The V segment lost 8 bases and the J segment 6 bases; nucleotides outside the gene matches: 13. This CDR3 is 14 amino acids long. Germline CDR1 and CDR2: MNHEY and SVGAGI.